This is a list of T cell receptor beta chains from one sample in a study of response to subunit inactivated influenza vaccine. TCRdb ran MiXCR on the RT-PCR reads and lists one entry per CDR3 protein. This sample has just over 300,000 distinct CDR3 sequences, with 21% found just once. This specimen consisted of PBMCs from blood, obtained less than 22 months after vaccination. Receptor source: a man aged 45-69 years who received an inactivated influenza vaccine. Both conserved end residues are part of each CDR3.

>TRBJ2-3|TRBV4-3
CASSPGGDTQYF
>TRBJ1-1|TRBV20-1
CSATTVDTEAFF
>TRBJ2-3|TRBV12-3/TRBV12-4
CASSLVPPASGNTDTQYF
>TRBJ1-6|TRBV20-1
CSARDGKLAMDNSPLHF
>TRBJ2-7|TRBV12-3/TRBV12-4
CASRSPGGLYEQYF
>TRBJ1-1|TRBV30
CAWSTQGRYTEAFF
>TRBJ2-1|TRBV7-3
CASSLNSGSYNEQFF
>TRBJ1-6|TRBV20-1
CSASRGPADSPLHF
>TRBJ1-5|TRBV15
CATSRDRGGQPQHF
>TRBJ1-1|TRBV6-2/TRBV6-3
CASSYKPGQLNTEAFF
>TRBJ2-5|TRBV6-1
CASSPKGLVSTETQYF
>TRBJ1-3|TRBV20-1
CSANQRPRADGNTIYF
>TRBJ1-1|TRBV9
CASSRTGAAWVEAFF
>TRBJ2-1|TRBV7-9
CASSLKGLSEQFF
>TRBJ2-2|TRBV10-3
CATRVAGTSYTGELFF
>TRBJ1-3|TRBV7-2
CASRQTSSSGNTIYF
>TRBJ2-7|TRBV7-2
CASSLAGTSGFSEQYF
>TRBJ2-3|TRBV15
CATSTGQDRADTQYF
>TRBJ1-6|TRBV24-1
CATSDSYNSPLHF
>TRBJ2-3|TRBV6-5
CASSSVWHTDTQYF
>TRBJ1-5|TRBV7-8
CASSPSAGRSNQPQHF
>TRBJ1-5|TRBV6-1
CASSEANSNQPQHF
>TRBJ2-7|TRBV12-3/TRBV12-4
CASSMTVNEQYF
>TRBJ2-2|TRBV5-5
CASSKGDTGELFF
>TRBJ2-6|TRBV4-2
CASSQAIGSGANVLTF
>TRBJ1-2|TRBV20-1
CSAGQDKTNYGYTF
>TRBJ2-3|TRBV7-2
CASSLAGYITDTQYF
>TRBJ2-1|TRBV7-8
CASSLAPPISGISNEQFF
>TRBJ1-1|TRBV20-1
CSAVRDRYNTEAFF
>TRBJ1-3|TRBV12-3/TRBV12-4
CASSPSPGNTIYF
>TRBJ1-5|TRBV19
CASSIVRLDQGTSLSQPQHF
>TRBJ2-3|TRBV6-2/TRBV6-3
CASSYDRTPIGTQYF
>TRBJ1-5|TRBV12-3/TRBV12-4
CASSLNEGQPQHF
>TRBJ2-5|TRBV29-1
CSVDSGEGETQYF
>TRBJ2-7|TRBV5-1
CASSEPSGEQYF
>TRBJ2-1|TRBV10-3
CAISESGGGQGEQFF
>TRBJ1-2|TRBV7-3
CASSLEGSGYYGYTF
>TRBJ1-6|TRBV28
CASSYDSPLHF
>TRBJ2-7|TRBV9
CASSSGQASSYEQYF